The text below deals with one T cell receptor beta chain. The antigen is not known. TCRdb reprocessed the RT-PCR reads with MiXCR, giving one entry per CDR3 protein. This table holds more than 400,000 distinct CDR3 sequences, 6% to 9% found once. This CDR3 comprises 15 residues. Germline V gives CDR1 LNHNV, CDR2 YYDKDF (reference sequence). Trimming cost V 0 bases and J 8 bases, with 16 bases left between them. The data were obtained in a study of response to subunit inactivated influenza vaccine. General study points: The authors put forward the suggestion that each seasonal influenza vaccination may bring in only a limited number of new T cells.

The source was PBMCs from blood, collected about 23 months after vaccination. The chain employs TRBV15 and TRBJ1-2; D remains ambiguous. This sequence was found in a man aged 50 to 69 who received an inactivated influenza vaccine. The CDR3 bases are TGTGCCACCAGCAGAGATAGACGGGTTCTATTGGGCTACACCTTC. Translating it yields CATSRDRRVLLGYTF.